This entry lists 4 T cell receptor beta chains sequenced from one sample in a study of OX40 agonist ivuxolimab in advanced cancers. Generated by immunoSEQ multiplex PCR, the TCRdb table keeps only in-frame clones and is missing some. In the table there are tens of thousands of clones, about 88% of which are singletons. This specimen consisted of CD4+ or CD8+ T cells sorted from blood, obtained in a trial of the OX40 agonist ivuxolimab. Receptors were obtained from an adult with an advanced solid tumor such as melanoma, head and neck, liver or kidney cancer.

Notes on this clone: Lacking the conserved final phenylalanine or tryptophan, this CDR3 likely reflects a read error. The chain joins TRBV7-8 to TRBJ2-7; the D gene is possibly TRBD2 (5 bases). With 4 bases removed from V and 6 bases from J, the gap between germline ends came to 13 bases. The CDR3 runs to 13 residues. Germline V gene sequence: CDR1 SGHVS, CDR2 FQNEAQ. The CDR3 sequence: CASSWGLRVEQYL. The CDR3 bases are TGTGCCAGCAGCTGGGGTCTGCGGGTCGAGCAGTACCTC.

This sequence joins TRBV7-8 and TRBJ2-7, with D maybe TRBD1 (5 bases). The CDR3 totals 15 residues. Between the trimmed V and J ends, which lost 1 base and 5 bases, there was a span of 15 bases. Germline values: CDR1 SGHVS, CDR2 FQNEAQ. The CDR3 nucleotides read TGTGCCAGCAGCTTAGAGCAAGGGTGGGGCCACGAGCAGTACTTC. Its translation is CASSLEQGWGHEQYF.

This rearrangement joins TRBV15 to TRBJ2-5; TRBD1 agrees at 7 bases. Germline CDR1 is LNHNV and CDR2 is YYDKDF (reference sequence). The junction had 7 bases not matched to a gene; V was cut back by 4 bases and J by 5 bases. This CDR3 is 14 amino acids long. CDR3 protein: CATSTDRVLETQYF. The CDR3 DNA reads TGTGCCACCAGCACTGACAGGGTTCTGGAGACCCAGTACTTC.

V usage is TRBV30 and J usage is TRBJ1-2, with TRBD1 matching over 7 bases. The CDR3 loop spans 13 amino acids. Per germline, CDR1 GTSNPN and CDR2 SVGIG (reference sequence). The V and J ends lost 4 bases and 2 bases, in that order; junction bases with no gene match: 4. The CDR3 loop is CAWTGDRNYGYTF. The CDR3 DNA sequence: TGTGCCTGGACCGGGGACAGAAACTATGGCTACACCTTC.